One sample yielded the 25 T cell receptor beta chains listed below, sequenced in a study of CD8 T cells in ankylosing spondylitis (dated 2017 in TCRdb). Study-wide findings and limitations: Blood from ankylosing spondylitis patients appeared to be characterized by a TCR beta motif composed of about eight highly homologous amino acid variants.

No antigen has been assigned to these receptors. Library prep was done by 5' RACE. Sequencer: Illumina HiSeq 2500. The public reads were reanalyzed by TCRdb: fastp trimming at Q25, MiXCR alignment, in-frame beta chains only. Every distinct CDR3 protein forms one entry, paired with its most common genes and DNA. The sample profile shows 250,000 to 350,000 distinct CDR3 sequences; 7% to 9% of them were found once. Of the sample, approximately 14% is held by the ten largest clones. Sequencing was done on a sample of blood, either unsorted or a sorted T cell fraction (not recorded which). These receptors were obtained from a male donor with ankylosing spondylitis.

The genes are TRBV30 and TRBJ1-6; 10 bases align to TRBD1. The germline V gene has CDR1 GTSNPN and CDR2 SVGIG (reference sequence). V gave up 0 bases and J gave up 8 bases; unmatched junction bases: 4. The CDR3 runs to 15 residues. CDR3 sequence (DNA): TGTGCCTGGAGTGTATTGGGACAGGGGCATTCACCCCTCCACTTT. Encoded protein: CAWSVLGQGHSPLHF.

V usage is TRBV11-2 and J usage is TRBJ1-4; the match to TRBD1 covers 8 bases. CDR1 and CDR2 from the germline V gene are SGHAT and FQNNGV. The CDR3 contains 14 residues. V was pared by 4 bases and J by 8 bases, with 6 bases of the junction left unmatched. CDR3 loop: CASSYGQGFEKLFF. The CDR3 DNA reads as TGTGCCAGCAGCTACGGACAGGGTTTCGAAAAACTGTTTTTT.

This clonotype was seen many times. This rearrangement joins TRBV29-1 to TRBJ2-5; D call uncertain. The V gene lost 4 bases and the J gene lost 5 bases, with 23 bases spanning the gap. Germline loops: CDR1 SQVTM, CDR2 ANQGSEA. This CDR3 contains 16 residues. CDR3 sequence: CSVVKLPSPPGETQYF. CDR3 DNA: TGCAGCGTTGTCAAACTGCCGAGTCCTCCTGGCGAGACCCAGTACTTC.

The table lists this clonotype with many counts. This chain uses TRBV20-1 with TRBJ2-1, with no clear D. The CDR3 loop spans 15 amino acids. V was clipped by 3 bases and J by 0 bases, with 12 bases between them. Germline CDR1 reads DFQATT; CDR2 reads SNEGSKA (reference sequence). This CDR3 is CSASPSQSSYNEQFF. The CDR3, as DNA: TGCAGTGCTAGCCCGTCCCAGAGCTCCTACAATGAGCAGTTCTTC.

CDR3 DNA: TGCGCCAGCAGCTTGGACGGCAGGGAAGAAGGTGAAGCTTTCTTT. This codes for CASSLDGREEGEAFF. The V and J genes are TRBV5-1 and TRBJ1-1, with D perhaps TRBD1 (5 bases). The V end was cut by 0 bases, the J end by 7 bases, with 16 bases between. CDR1 is SGHRS, CDR2 YFSETQ, per germline. CDR3 length: 15 residues.

This clonotype was seen many times. One end of the junction is discordant with germline, which a read error may explain. The DNA for the CDR3 is TGTGCCGTCAGCATCCACCAAGAGACCCAGTACTTC. Protein: CAVSIHQETQYF. This chain joins TRBV10-3 and TRBJ2-5; D is undetermined. CDR3 length: 12 amino acids. In germline, CDR1 is ENHRY, CDR2 SYGVKD.

This clonotype was picked up a small number of times. The chain links TRBV7-2 to TRBJ2-7; 7 bases agree with TRBD2. Germline V gene sequence: CDR1 SGHTA, CDR2 FQGNSA. The CDR3 has 16 residues. The J segment lost 2 bases and the V segment lost 1 base, leaving 8 bases of the junction unmatched. In DNA, the CDR3 is TGTGCCAGCAGCTTAGTAGGGGACGGGAGGACCTACGAGCAGTACTTC. This encodes CASSLVGDGRTYEQYF.

This rearrangement joins TRBV28 to TRBJ2-1, with 7 bases that match TRBD2. The V segment lost 4 bases and the J segment 12 bases; nucleotides outside the gene matches: 9. This CDR3 is built from 13 residues. Germline loops: CDR1 MDHEN, CDR2 SYDVKM. The CDR3 coding sequence is TGTGCCAGCAGTTGGCTAGCGGCACGGGGGCAGTTCTTC. This codes for CASSWLAARGQFF.

This clonotype has just a few counts. The chain uses TRBV28 and TRBJ1-1; D perhaps matches TRBD1 (5 bases). CDR1 is MDHEN and CDR2 is SYDVKM in the germline V gene. The V and J ends lost 6 bases and 11 bases respectively, with 22 bases between them. The CDR3 loop spans 14 amino acids. CDR3 sequence (DNA): TGTGCCAGCAGCCTCCTCCGGGACCAAGAGCGGGCTTTCTTT. Protein: CASSLLRDQERAFF.

This chain connects TRBV6-1 to TRBJ1-3, with D unclear. CDR1 is MNHNS and CDR2 is SASEGT in the germline V gene. The CDR3 sequence is 15 residues long. V was shortened by 6 bases and J by 0 bases, with 12 bases between the two germline ends. CDR3 sequence: CASSPINFSGNTIYF. DNA of the CDR3: TGTGCCAGCAGCCCCATCAATTTCTCTGGAAACACCATATATTTT.

The V gene is TRBV10-3, the J gene TRBJ2-1; a possible D gene is TRBD2 (6 bases). The CDR3 totals 13 residues. The V end was cut by 4 bases, the J end by 8 bases, with 12 bases between. Germline values: CDR1 ENHRY, CDR2 SYGVKD. CDR3 sequence: CAISGGVGYEQFF. CDR3 nucleotides: TGTGCCATCAGTGGCGGGGTCGGTTATGAGCAGTTCTTC.

In this sample, this clonotype turned up many times. The chain recombines TRBV7-9 with TRBJ1-1, with a possible D match to TRBD1 (6 bases). Germline V gives CDR1 SEHNR, CDR2 FQNEAQ (reference sequence). Trimming pared 3 bases from V and 2 bases from J, leaving 13 bases between. The CDR3 sequence is 15 residues long. CDR3 sequence (DNA): TGTGCCAGCAGCTTCGGGGACACCAGAAACACTGAAGCTTTCTTT. It codes for CASSFGDTRNTEAFF.

This clonotype was recorded at least ten times. The rearrangement links TRBV27 to TRBJ2-5; no firm D call. The CDR3 loop spans 16 amino acids. In germline, CDR1 is MNHEY, CDR2 SMNVEV (reference sequence). The V and J ends lost 2 bases and 5 bases respectively, with 18 bases between them. The CDR3 DNA sequence: TGTGCCAGCAGTTTAACCGGTTGGGCAGCAGAGGAGACCCAGTACTTC. It encodes CASSLTGWAAEETQYF.

This clonotype has a handful of counts. The rearrangement uses TRBV5-1 and TRBJ2-1; possibly TRBD1 or TRBD2 for D (5 bases each). Trimming took off 1 base at V and 8 bases at J, with 13 bases between the two ends. Germline loops: CDR1 SGHRS, CDR2 YFSETQ. The CDR3 is 14 residues long. CDR3 in amino acids: CASSLLGMGDEQFF. In DNA, the CDR3 is TGCGCCAGCAGCTTGCTGGGGATGGGGGATGAGCAGTTCTTC.

This clonotype was seen more than once but under ten times. The rearrangement joins TRBV5-1 to TRBJ2-7; 8 nucleotides align to TRBD2. The CDR3 sequence is 15 residues long. In germline, CDR1 is SGHRS, CDR2 YFSETQ. The J segment lost 2 bases and the V segment lost 1 base, leaving 5 bases of the junction unmatched. CDR3 sequence: CASSLFAGGTYEQYF. As DNA, the CDR3 is TGCGCCAGCAGCTTGTTCGCGGGAGGTACCTACGAGCAGTACTTC. The full variable domain, completed using reference TRBV5-1 and TRBJ2-7, is KAGVTQTPRYLIKTRGQQVTLSCSPISGHRSVSWYQQTPGQGLQFLFEYFSETQRNKGNFPGRFSGRQFSNSRSEMNVSTLELGDSALYLCASSLFAGGTYEQYFGPGTRLTVT.

This chain uses TRBV5-1 with TRBJ1-5, with TRBD1 matching 9 bases. The V gene's germline CDR1 is SGHRS and CDR2 YFSETQ. V shed 4 bases, J shed 5 bases, and the junction held 7 bases outside the gene matches. CDR3 length equals 15 residues. The chain's CDR3 is CASSPGQGRDQPQHF. The DNA of the CDR3 is TGCGCCAGCAGCCCGGGACAGGGTCGCGATCAGCCCCAGCATTTT.

Only a few counts were recorded for this clonotype. The V call is TRBV11-2, the J call TRBJ2-1; 9 nucleotides line up with TRBD2. Per germline, CDR1 SGHAT and CDR2 FQNNGV. This CDR3 comprises 19 residues. The junction had 10 bases not matched to a gene; V was cut back by 1 base and J by 0 bases. CDR3 loop: CASSLVLAGMGSSYNEQFF. The CDR3 DNA sequence: TGTGCCAGCAGCTTAGTCCTAGCGGGAATGGGAAGCTCCTACAATGAGCAGTTCTTC.

There are many counts of this clonotype. The J gene is TRBJ2-3, the V gene TRBV11-2, with 11 bases that match TRBD2. The germline V gene has CDR1 SGHAT and CDR2 FQNNGV. This CDR3 is built from 17 residues. The junction had 7 bases not matched to a gene; V was cut back by 1 base and J by 4 bases. This chain's CDR3 is CASSLVASGRSSDTQYF. Written as DNA, the CDR3 is TGTGCCAGCAGCTTAGTTGCTAGCGGGAGGAGTTCAGATACGCAGTATTTT.

This clonotype was picked up many times. The chain recombines TRBV28 with TRBJ2-7; D is ambiguous. This CDR3 contains 13 residues. Germline V gene sequence: CDR1 MDHEN, CDR2 SYDVKM. V lost 0 bases to trimming and J lost 5 bases, with 8 bases between them. The CDR3 sequence is CASSLWTPDEQYF. CDR3 DNA: TGTGCCAGCAGTTTATGGACCCCAGACGAGCAGTACTTC.

The table lists this clonotype with a few counts. This chain links TRBV15 with TRBJ2-7; D gene ambiguous. The CDR3 spans 13 residues. The germline CDR1 and CDR2 sequences are LNHNV and YYDKDF (reference sequence). Trimming pared 5 bases from V and 7 bases from J, leaving 15 bases between. CDR3 in amino acids: CATSSGWVGEQYF. The CDR3 nucleotides are TGTGCCACCAGCTCCGGGTGGGTTGGAGAGCAGTACTTC.

The rearrangement links TRBV28 to TRBJ1-6; the D gene is possibly TRBD1 (5 bases). The CDR3 consists of 13 residues. V was trimmed by 7 bases and J by 6 bases, leaving 10 bases between them. Germline assignment: CDR1 MDHEN and CDR2 SYDVKM. The CDR3 is CASTPGRNSPLHF. The CDR3 nucleotides are TGTGCCAGCACCCCGGGACGTAATTCACCCCTCCACTTT.

This clonotype occurred a few times. The CDR3 region is CASSLSRNENYGYTF. The CDR3 nucleotides read TGCGCCAGCAGCCTTAGCCGGAACGAAAACTATGGCTACACCTTC. This sequence joins TRBV5-1 and TRBJ1-2; D is unclear. The V gene lost 4 bases and the J gene lost 2 bases, with 15 bases spanning the gap. The germline CDR1 and CDR2 sequences are SGHRS and YFSETQ. The CDR3 is 15 residues long.

This clonotype was counted between two and nine times. The chain is built from TRBV12-3 or TRBV12-4 and TRBJ2-1, with D perhaps TRBD2 (5 bases). With 6 bases removed from V and 3 bases from J, the gap between germline ends came to 18 bases. This CDR3 is built from 16 residues. The CDR3 region is CASRRRAGRSYNEQFF. The CDR3, as DNA: TGTGCCAGCAGAAGACGTGCGGGCCGAAGCTACAATGAGCAGTTCTTC.

This clonotype was seen ten or more times. This rearrangement joins TRBV29-1 to TRBJ2-3; 7 bases are a match to TRBD2. The CDR3 is made up of 16 amino acids. J gave up 4 bases and V 6 bases, and 16 bases lay outside the gene matches. Per the germline V gene, CDR1 is SQVTM and CDR2 is ANQGSEA. CDR3 bases: TGCAGCGTCCAAAGTCCCCTGCGGGAGCCGGCAGATACGCAGTATTTT. It yields the protein CSVQSPLREPADTQYF.

This clonotype showed up just a few times. J is TRBJ2-7 and V is TRBV10-3, with 12 bases that match TRBD2. J was trimmed by 6 bases and V by 5 bases; bases with no gene match: 8. Germline CDR1 reads ENHRY; CDR2 reads SYGVKD. There are 15 residues in the CDR3. CDR3 nucleotide sequence: TGTGCCATCAGTCTAGCGGGAGGGCTCCGGGTCGAGCAGTACTTC. As protein: CAISLAGGLRVEQYF.